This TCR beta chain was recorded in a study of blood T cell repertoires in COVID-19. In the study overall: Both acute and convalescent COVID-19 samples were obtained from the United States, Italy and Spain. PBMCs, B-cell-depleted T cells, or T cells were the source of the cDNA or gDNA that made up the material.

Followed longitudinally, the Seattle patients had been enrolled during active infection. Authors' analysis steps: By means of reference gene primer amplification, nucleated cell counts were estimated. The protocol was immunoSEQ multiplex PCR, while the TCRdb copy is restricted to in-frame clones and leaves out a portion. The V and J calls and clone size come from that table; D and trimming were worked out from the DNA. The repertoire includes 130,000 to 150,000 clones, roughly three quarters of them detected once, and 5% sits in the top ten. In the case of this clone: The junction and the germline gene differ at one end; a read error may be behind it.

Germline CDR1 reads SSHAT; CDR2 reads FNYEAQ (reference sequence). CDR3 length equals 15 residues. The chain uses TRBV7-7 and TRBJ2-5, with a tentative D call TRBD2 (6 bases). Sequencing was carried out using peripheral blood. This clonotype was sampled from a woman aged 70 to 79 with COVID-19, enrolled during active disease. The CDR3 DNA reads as TGTGCTAGCAGCTTAGCATGGGGGGACCAAGAGACCCAGTACTTC. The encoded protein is CASSLAWGDQETQYF. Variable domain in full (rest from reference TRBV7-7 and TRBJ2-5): GAGVSQSPRYKVTKRGQDVTLRCDPISSHATLYWYQQALGQGPEFLTYFNYEAQPDKSGLPSDRFSAERPEGSISTLTIQRTEQRDSAMYRCASSLAWGDQETQYFGPGTRLLVL.